This entry describes one T cell receptor beta chain. Its specificity is not known. The sample belongs to a study of cytomegalovirus exposure and HLA in healthy donors. Study-level findings and limits: After further analysis at a later stage, 17,000 or so TCR beta sequences were associated with HLA alleles at 0.05 false discovery rate. When presence/absence was analysed, sequencing depth was taken to be roughly uniform across donors.

The PCR employed 60 Vbeta primers together with 13 Jbeta primers. This table comes from immunoSEQ multiplex PCR, and its TCRdb copy is limited to in-frame clones, with some not included. The repertoire has approximately 100,000 clones, around 76% of them found once; the top ten carry 9% to 12%. Input material: PBMCs. The TCR comes from a woman between 18 and 29 years old in good health and CMV-seropositive.

The CDR3 here is CASSTTSGSILAGELFF. The CDR3 DNA reads TGTGCCAGCAGTACGACTAGCGGGAGTATATTGGCCGGGGAGCTGTTTTTT. The rearrangement joins TRBV28 to TRBJ2-2; TRBD2 aligns across 12 bases. With V trimmed by 5 bases and J by 6 bases, 10 bases remained unmatched. Germline assignment: CDR1 MDHEN and CDR2 SYDVKM. This CDR3 region has 17 residues.